A single sample gave rise to the 12 T cell receptor beta chains below, sequenced in a study of blood T cells in healthy people across ages. With a J-beta primer mix and a sample-barcoded 5' primer, a second PCR ran about 6 to 11 cycles. From the 5' RACE reads, TCRdb called clonotypes with MiXCR, one entry per CDR3 protein. The sample has over a million distinct CDR3 sequences, about 23% seen once; the top ten hold 0.65% to 0.75%. The sample was also linked to a second study, of T cells of mothers and their children.

What was sequenced was blood. These receptors came from a girl aged 2-10 years in good health.

Regarding this clonotype: Its ends do not fully match the called genes, so a read error is possible. The V gene is TRBV7-9, the J gene TRBJ2-1; D gene uncertain. The length of the CDR3 is 13 residues. The germline V gene encodes CDR1 SEHNR and CDR2 FQNEAQ (reference sequence). CDR3 sequence: CASSRFEDETPYF. The CDR3 DNA reads TGTGCCAGCAGCCGCTTTGAAGATGAGACCCCGTACTTC.

This chain uses TRBV29-1 with TRBJ1-2, with 9 bases lining up with TRBD1. Germline V gives CDR1 SQVTM, CDR2 ANQGSEA. The CDR3 is 13 residues long. With 2 bases clipped from V and 7 bases from J, the junction kept 5 bases outside the gene matches. The CDR3 here is CSVELGQGFGYTF. The DNA of the CDR3 is TGCAGCGTTGAATTGGGACAGGGTTTTGGCTACACCTTC.

The rearrangement uses TRBV7-3 and TRBJ2-7; 14 bases match TRBD2. V lost 4 bases and J lost 6; bases outside the gene matches: 2. The CDR3 sequence is 14 residues long. Germline CDR1 is SGHTA and CDR2 is FQGTGA. The DNA of the CDR3 is TGTGCCAGCAGCTCGACTAGCGGGAGGGGCGAGCAGTACTTC. Encoded protein: CASSSTSGRGEQYF.

The rearrangement links TRBV7-2 to TRBJ1-4; no definite D call. Germline CDR1 and CDR2: SGHTA and FQGNSA. V lost 5 bases and J 2 bases, leaving 6 bases between the germline ends. The CDR3 is 13 amino acids. CDR3 sequence reads: CASSDSTNEKLFF. CDR3 sequence (DNA): TGTGCCAGCAGCGATTCTACTAATGAAAAACTGTTTTTT. The full variable domain, rest sourced from reference TRBV7-2 and TRBJ1-4, is GAGVSQSPSNKVTEKGKDVELRCDPISGHTALYWYRQSLGQGLEFLIYFQGNSAPDKSGLPSDRFSAERTGGSVSTLTIQRTQQEDSAVYLCASSDSTNEKLFFGSGTQLSVL.

This clonotype showed up just a few times. The J gene is TRBJ2-5, the V gene TRBV24-1; possible D gene TRBD1, 6 bases. The CDR3 is made up of 13 amino acids. V was trimmed by 3 bases and J by 3 bases, leaving 7 bases between them. Germline CDR1 KGHDR, CDR2 SFDVKD. The CDR3 region is CATSDGQKETQYF. DNA for the CDR3: TGTGCCACCAGTGATGGACAGAAAGAGACCCAGTACTTC.

This rearrangement joins TRBV5-6 to TRBJ2-7; TRBD1 or TRBD2 may be the D gene (5 bases each). Germline V CDR1 and CDR2: SGHDT, YYEEEE. V was clipped by 4 bases and J by 3 bases, with 23 bases between them. CDR3 size: 17 residues. CDR3 coding DNA: TGTGCCAGCAGCGATGCCTATCGGCTTGGGGGTCTCTACGAGCAGTACTTC. Translating gives CASSDAYRLGGLYEQYF.

This clonotype showed up just a few times. The chain links TRBV2 to TRBJ1-4; D possibly corresponds to TRBD1 (6 bases). Trimming took off 8 bases at V and 4 bases at J, with 14 bases between the two ends. Germline V gives CDR1 SNHLY, CDR2 FYNNEI. This CDR3 has 14 residues. CDR3 nucleotide sequence: TGTGCCAGCGGGGGGGGCGGACTTAATGAAAAACTGTTTTTT. It is translated as CASGGGGLNEKLFF.

This clonotype was found a few times. V and J are TRBV28 and TRBJ2-5, with 12 bases matching TRBD1. The J call may be in error: the DNA end matches TRBJ2-7 better. Germline CDR1 is MDHEN and CDR2 is SYDVKM. The CDR3 runs to 15 residues. The CDR3 DNA follows: TGTGCCAGCAGTCCCCGGGACAGGGGGCTCTACGAGCAGTACTTC. It is translated as CASSPRDRGLYEQYF.

This clonotype was observed once. V and J are TRBV19 and TRBJ2-3; D ambiguous. The V end was cut by 7 bases, the J end by 5 bases, with 16 bases between. CDR3 size: 14 residues. The germline V gene encodes CDR1 LNHDA and CDR2 SQIVND (reference sequence). CDR3 residues: CASTLGFVGDTQYF. The CDR3, as DNA: TGTGCCAGTACCCTGGGCTTTGTAGGAGATACGCAGTATTTT.

This clonotype was detected only a few times. The rearrangement uses TRBV7-9 and TRBJ2-5; 14 bases are shared with TRBD2. Losses at the gene ends were 1 base for V and 14 bases for J; bases not matched to a gene: 9. CDR3 length equals 15 residues. CDR1 and CDR2 (germline): SEHNR, FQNEAQ (reference sequence). As DNA, the CDR3 is TGTGCCAGCAGCTTAGAGACCGGGACTAGCGGGAGTAAATACTTC. It encodes CASSLETGTSGSKYF. The entire variable domain, with the rest obtained from reference TRBV7-9 and TRBJ2-5, is as follows: DTGVSQNPRHKITKRGQNVTFRCDPISEHNRLYWYRQTLGQGPEFLTYFQNEAQLEKSRLLSDRFSAERPKGSFSTLEIQRTEQGDSAMYLCASSLETGTSGSKYFGPGTRLLVL.

This clonotype appeared a few times. V and J are TRBV29-1 and TRBJ1-4; D is unclear. V lost 4 bases and J lost 8, with 17 bases in between. The CDR3 runs to 14 residues. Germline lookup yields CDR1 SQVTM and CDR2 ANQGSEA. The CDR3 region has the DNA TGCAGCGTTGTACCTCCCGAGGGAGGGGAAAAACTGTTTTTT. It is translated as CSVVPPEGGEKLFF.

This clonotype was recorded at least ten times. The chain combines TRBV7-2 with TRBJ2-7, with 10 bases aligning to TRBD2. With V trimmed by 5 bases and J by 1 base, 5 bases remained unmatched. Germline V gives CDR1 SGHTA, CDR2 FQGNSA. This CDR3 is built from 15 residues. Written as DNA, the CDR3 is TGTGCCAGCAGCCGATGGACTAGCGGTTCCTACGAGCAGTACTTC. Its translation: CASSRWTSGSYEQYF.